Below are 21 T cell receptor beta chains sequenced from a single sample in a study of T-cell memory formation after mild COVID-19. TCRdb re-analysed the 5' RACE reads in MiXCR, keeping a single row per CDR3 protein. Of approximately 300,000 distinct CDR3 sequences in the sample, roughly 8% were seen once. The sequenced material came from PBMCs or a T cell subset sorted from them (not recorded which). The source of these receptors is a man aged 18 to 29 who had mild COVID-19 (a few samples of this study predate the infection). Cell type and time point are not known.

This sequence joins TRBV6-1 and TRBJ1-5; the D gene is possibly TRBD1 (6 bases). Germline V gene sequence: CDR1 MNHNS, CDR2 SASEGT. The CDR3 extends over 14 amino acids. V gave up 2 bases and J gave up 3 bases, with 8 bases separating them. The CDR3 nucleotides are TGTGCCAGCAGTGAAAGACAGGTCAATCAGCCCCAGCATTTT. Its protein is CASSERQVNQPQHF.

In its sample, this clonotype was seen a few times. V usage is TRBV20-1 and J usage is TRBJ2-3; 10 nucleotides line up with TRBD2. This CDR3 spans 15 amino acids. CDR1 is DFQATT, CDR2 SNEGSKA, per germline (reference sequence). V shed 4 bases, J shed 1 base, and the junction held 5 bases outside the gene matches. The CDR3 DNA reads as TGCAGTGCTAAAGGACTAGCGGATGGCACAGATACGCAGTATTTT. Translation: CSAKGLADGTDTQYF.

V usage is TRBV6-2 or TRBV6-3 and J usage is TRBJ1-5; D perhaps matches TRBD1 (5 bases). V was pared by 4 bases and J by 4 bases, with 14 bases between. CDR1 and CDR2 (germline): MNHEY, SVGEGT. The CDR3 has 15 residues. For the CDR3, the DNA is TGTGCCAGCAGTTTGTTACAGGCTCTAAATCAGCCCCAGCATTTT. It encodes CASSLLQALNQPQHF.

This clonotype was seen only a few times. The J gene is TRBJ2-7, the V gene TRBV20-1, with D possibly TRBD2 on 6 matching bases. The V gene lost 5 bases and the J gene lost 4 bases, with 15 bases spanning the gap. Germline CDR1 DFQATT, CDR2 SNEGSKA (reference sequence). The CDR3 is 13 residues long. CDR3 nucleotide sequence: TGCAGTGCTTCTTCTAGCGAATCATACGAGCAGTACTTC. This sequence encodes CSASSSESYEQYF.

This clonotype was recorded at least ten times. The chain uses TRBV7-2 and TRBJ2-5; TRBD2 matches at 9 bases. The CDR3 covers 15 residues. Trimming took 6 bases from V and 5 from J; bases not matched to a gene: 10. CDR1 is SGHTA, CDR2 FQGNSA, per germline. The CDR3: CASRSAGGARETQYF. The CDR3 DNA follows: TGTGCCAGCAGGTCCGCGGGGGGGGCCAGGGAGACCCAGTACTTC.

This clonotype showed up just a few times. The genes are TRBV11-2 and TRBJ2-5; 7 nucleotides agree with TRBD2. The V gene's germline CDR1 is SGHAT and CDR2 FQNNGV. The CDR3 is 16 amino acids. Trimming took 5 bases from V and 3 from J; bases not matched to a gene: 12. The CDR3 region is CASSVGVGGSKETQYF. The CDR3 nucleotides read TGTGCCAGCAGCGTGGGGGTGGGGGGGAGCAAAGAGACCCAGTACTTC. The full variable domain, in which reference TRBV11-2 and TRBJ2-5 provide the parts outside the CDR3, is EAGVAQSPRYKIIEKRQSVAFWCNPISGHATLYWYQQILGQGPKLLIQFQNNGVVDDSQLPKDRFSAERLKGVDSTLKIQPAKLEDSAVYLCASSVGVGGSKETQYFGPGTRLLVL.

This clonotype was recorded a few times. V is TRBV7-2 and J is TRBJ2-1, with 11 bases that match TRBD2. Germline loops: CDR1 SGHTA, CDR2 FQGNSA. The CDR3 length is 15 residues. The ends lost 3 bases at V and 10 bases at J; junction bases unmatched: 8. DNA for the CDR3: TGTGCCAGCAGCTTCCTTAGCGGGGGGGCTTCCGAGCAGTTCTTC. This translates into CASSFLSGGASEQFF. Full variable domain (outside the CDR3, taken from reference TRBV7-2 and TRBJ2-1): GAGVSQSPSNKVTEKGKDVELRCDPISGHTALYWYRQSLGQGLEFLIYFQGNSAPDKSGLPSDRFSAERTGGSVSTLTIQRTQQEDSAVYLCASSFLSGGASEQFFGPGTRLTVL.

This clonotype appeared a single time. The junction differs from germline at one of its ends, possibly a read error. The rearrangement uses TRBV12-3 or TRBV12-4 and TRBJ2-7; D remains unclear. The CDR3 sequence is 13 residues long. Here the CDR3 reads CPSSLLGSYEQYF. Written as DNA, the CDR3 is TGTCCCAGCAGTTTGCTGGGCTCCTACGAGCAGTACTTC.

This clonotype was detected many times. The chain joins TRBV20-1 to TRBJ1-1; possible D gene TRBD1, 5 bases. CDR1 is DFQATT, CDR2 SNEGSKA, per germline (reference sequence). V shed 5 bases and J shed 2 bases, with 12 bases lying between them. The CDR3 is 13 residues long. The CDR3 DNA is TGCAGTGCTGGACGACAGACTAACACTGAAGCTTTCTTT. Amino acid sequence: CSAGRQTNTEAFF.

The CDR3: CASSFQTGEQETQYF. The CDR3 DNA is TGTGCCAGCAGCTTTCAGACAGGGGAGCAAGAGACCCAGTACTTC. The V call is TRBV7-2, the J call TRBJ2-5, with 8 positions matching TRBD1. With V trimmed by 3 bases and J by 2 bases, 5 bases remained unmatched. This CDR3 spans 15 amino acids. The germline V gene has CDR1 SGHTA and CDR2 FQGNSA.

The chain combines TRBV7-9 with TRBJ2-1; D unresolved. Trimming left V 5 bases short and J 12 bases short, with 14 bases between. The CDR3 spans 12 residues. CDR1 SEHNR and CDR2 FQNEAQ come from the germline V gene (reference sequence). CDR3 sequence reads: CASSPQYLGQFF. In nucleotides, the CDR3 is TGTGCCAGCAGCCCCCAGTACCTAGGGCAGTTCTTC.

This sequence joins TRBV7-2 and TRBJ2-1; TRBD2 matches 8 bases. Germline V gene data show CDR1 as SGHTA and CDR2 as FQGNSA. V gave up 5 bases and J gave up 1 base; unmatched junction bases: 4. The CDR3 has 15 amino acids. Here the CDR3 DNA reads TGTGCCAGCAGCATAGGACTAGCATCCTACAATGAGCAGTTCTTC. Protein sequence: CASSIGLASYNEQFF.

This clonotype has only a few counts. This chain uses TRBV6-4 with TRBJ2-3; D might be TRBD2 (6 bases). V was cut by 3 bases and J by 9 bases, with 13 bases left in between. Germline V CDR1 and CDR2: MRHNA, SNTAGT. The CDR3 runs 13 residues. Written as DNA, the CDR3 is TGTGCCAGCAGTGATCGGGACTTCGGAACGCAGTATTTT. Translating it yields CASSDRDFGTQYF.

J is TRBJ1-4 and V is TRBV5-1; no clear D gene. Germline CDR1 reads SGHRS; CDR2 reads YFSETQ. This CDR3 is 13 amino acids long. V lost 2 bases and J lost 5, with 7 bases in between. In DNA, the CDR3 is TGCGCCAGCAGCTTCTACTCGAATGAAAAACTGTTTTTT. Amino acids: CASSFYSNEKLFF.

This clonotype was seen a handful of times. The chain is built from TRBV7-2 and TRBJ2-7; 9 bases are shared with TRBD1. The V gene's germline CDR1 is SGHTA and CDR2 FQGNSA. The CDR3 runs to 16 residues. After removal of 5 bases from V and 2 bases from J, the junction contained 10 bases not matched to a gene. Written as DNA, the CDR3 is TGTGCCAGCAGCCGCGAGACAGGGGGAATTACCTACGAGCAGTACTTC. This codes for CASSRETGGITYEQYF.

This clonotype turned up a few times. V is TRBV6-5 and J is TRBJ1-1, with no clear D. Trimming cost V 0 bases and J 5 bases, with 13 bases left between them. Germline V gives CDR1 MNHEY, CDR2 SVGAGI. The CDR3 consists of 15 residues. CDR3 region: CASSYSRTVGTEAFF. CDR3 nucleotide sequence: TGTGCCAGCAGTTACTCGCGGACGGTTGGAACTGAAGCTTTCTTT.

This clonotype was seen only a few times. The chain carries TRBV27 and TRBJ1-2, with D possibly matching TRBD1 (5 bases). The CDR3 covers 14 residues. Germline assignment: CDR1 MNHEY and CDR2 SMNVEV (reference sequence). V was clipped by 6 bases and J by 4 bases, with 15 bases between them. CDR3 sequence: CASRPPDRGYGYTF. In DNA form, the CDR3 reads TGTGCCAGCAGGCCCCCCGACAGAGGCTATGGCTACACCTTC.

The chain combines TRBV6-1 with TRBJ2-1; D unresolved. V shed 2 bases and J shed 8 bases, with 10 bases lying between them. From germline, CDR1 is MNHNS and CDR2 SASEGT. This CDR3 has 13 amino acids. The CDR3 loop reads CASSESGVDEQFF. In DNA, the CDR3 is TGTGCCAGCAGTGAATCTGGCGTCGATGAGCAGTTCTTC.

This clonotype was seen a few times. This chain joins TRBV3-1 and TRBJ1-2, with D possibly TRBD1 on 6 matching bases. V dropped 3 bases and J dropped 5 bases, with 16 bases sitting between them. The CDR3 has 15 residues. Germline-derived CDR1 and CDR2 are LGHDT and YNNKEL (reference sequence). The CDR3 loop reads CASSHWTVPGYGYTF. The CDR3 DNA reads TGTGCCAGCAGCCATTGGACAGTTCCCGGGTATGGCTACACCTTC. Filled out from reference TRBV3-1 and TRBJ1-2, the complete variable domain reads DTAVSQTPKYLVTQMGNDKSIKCEQNLGHDTMYWYKQDSKKFLKIMFSYNNKELIINETVPNRFSPKSPDKAHLNLHINSLELGDSAVYFCASSHWTVPGYGYTFGSGTRLTVV.

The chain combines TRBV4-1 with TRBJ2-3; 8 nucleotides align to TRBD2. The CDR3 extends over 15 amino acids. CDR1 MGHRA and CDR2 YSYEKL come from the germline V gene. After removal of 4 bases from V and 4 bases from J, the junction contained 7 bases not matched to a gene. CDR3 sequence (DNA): TGCGCCAGCAGCCTTAGGCGGGGGGCGTCAGATACGCAGTATTTT. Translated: CASSLRRGASDTQYF.

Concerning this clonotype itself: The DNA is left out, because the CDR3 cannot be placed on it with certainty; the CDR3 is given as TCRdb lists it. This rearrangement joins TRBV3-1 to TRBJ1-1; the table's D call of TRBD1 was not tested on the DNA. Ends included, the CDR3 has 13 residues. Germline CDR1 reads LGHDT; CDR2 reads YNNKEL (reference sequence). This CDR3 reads CASSLRGTLKLSF.